What follows are 5 T cell receptor beta chains derived from one specimen sequenced in a study of neurological immune-mediated disorders (dated by TCRdb to about 2019). The library came from 5' RACE. The instrument given in TCRdb is Illumina HiSeq 2500. TCRdb handled the public reads itself, with Q25 trimming in fastp and clone calling in MiXCR, and kept productive beta chains. One record per CDR3 amino acid sequence lists the most common genes and DNA. The sample data list 87,000 or so distinct CDR3 sequences, and under 4.5% of these were observed just once. The biggest ten clones account for approximately 3% of the sample. Sequenced material: PBMCs. All receptors derive from a woman between 50 and 59 years old with multiple sclerosis.

The sample holds many counts of this clonotype. The gene calls are TRBV7-2 and TRBJ2-1; 15 positions match TRBD2. This CDR3 is 16 amino acids long. The V gene's germline CDR1 is SGHTA and CDR2 FQGNSA. V trimming: 1 base; J trimming: 7 bases; junction bases outside the gene matches: 2. CDR3: CASSLGGLAGGNEQFF. The CDR3 DNA follows: TGTGCCAGCAGCTTAGGGGGACTAGCGGGGGGTAATGAGCAGTTCTTC.

This clonotype showed up many times. The J gene is TRBJ1-1, the V gene TRBV7-2, with D unresolved. Germline CDR1 and CDR2: SGHTA and FQGNSA. V was trimmed by 6 bases and J by 3 bases, leaving 14 bases between them. This CDR3 contains 14 residues. This chain's CDR3 is CASRFFSGYTEAFF. The DNA for the CDR3 is TGTGCCAGCAGGTTTTTTTCGGGGTACACTGAAGCTTTCTTT.

This clonotype was counted at least ten times. This chain links TRBV6-2 or TRBV6-3 with TRBJ2-1; no clear D gene. Germline V gives CDR1 MNHEY, CDR2 SVGEGT. V lost 5 bases, J lost 8 bases, and 13 bases lay in between. CDR3 length: 13 amino acids. CDR3 protein: CASSNAIIDEQFF. As DNA, the CDR3 is TGTGCCAGCAGTAACGCGATAATCGATGAGCAGTTCTTC.

This clonotype was detected ten times or more. V gene TRBV9 combines with J gene TRBJ2-3; 11 nucleotides agree with TRBD2. CDR1 is SGDLS and CDR2 is YYNGEE in the germline V gene. The CDR3 extends over 17 amino acids. Trimming cost V 4 bases and J 4 bases; bases outside gene matches: 11. CDR3 amino acids: CASSLSQGLAVADTQYF. Here the CDR3 DNA reads TGTGCCAGCAGCCTCTCCCAGGGACTAGCGGTAGCAGATACGCAGTATTTT.

This clonotype was observed a handful of times. V usage is TRBV10-2 and J usage is TRBJ1-2, with 7 bases aligning to TRBD1. V lost 3 bases, J lost 0 bases, and 4 bases stayed unmatched. Germline loops: CDR1 WSHSY, CDR2 SAAADI. CDR3 length: 15 amino acids. CDR3 amino acids: CASSEYGQANYGYTF. In nucleotides, the CDR3 is TGCGCCAGCAGTGAATACGGACAGGCTAACTATGGCTACACCTTC.